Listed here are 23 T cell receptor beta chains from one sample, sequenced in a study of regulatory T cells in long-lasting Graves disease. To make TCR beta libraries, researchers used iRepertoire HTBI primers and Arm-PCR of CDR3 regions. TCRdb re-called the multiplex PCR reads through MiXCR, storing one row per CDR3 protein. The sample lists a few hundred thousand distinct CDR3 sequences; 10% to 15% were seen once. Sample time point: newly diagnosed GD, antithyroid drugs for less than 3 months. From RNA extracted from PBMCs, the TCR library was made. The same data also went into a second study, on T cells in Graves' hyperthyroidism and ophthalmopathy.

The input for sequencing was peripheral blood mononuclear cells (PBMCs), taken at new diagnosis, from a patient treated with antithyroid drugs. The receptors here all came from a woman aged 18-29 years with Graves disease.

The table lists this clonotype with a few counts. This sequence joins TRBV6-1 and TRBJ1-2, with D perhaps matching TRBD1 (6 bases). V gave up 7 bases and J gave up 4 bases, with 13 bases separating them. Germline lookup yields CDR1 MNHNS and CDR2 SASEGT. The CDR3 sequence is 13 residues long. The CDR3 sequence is CASTLQGLYGYTF. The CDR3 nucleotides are TGTGCCAGCACCCTACAGGGCCTCTATGGCTACACCTTC.

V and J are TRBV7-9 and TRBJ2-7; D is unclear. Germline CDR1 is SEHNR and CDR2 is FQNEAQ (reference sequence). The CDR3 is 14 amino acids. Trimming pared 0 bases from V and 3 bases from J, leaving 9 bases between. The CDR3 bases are TGTGCCAGCAGCTTAGCTGGCAGTTTCTACGAGCAGTACTTC. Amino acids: CASSLAGSFYEQYF.

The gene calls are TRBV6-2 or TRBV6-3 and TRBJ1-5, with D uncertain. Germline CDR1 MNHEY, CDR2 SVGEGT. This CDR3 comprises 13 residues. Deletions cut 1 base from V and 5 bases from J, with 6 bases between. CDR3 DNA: TGTGCCAGCAGTTACTTGCAGTATCAGCCCCAGCATTTT. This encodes CASSYLQYQPQHF.

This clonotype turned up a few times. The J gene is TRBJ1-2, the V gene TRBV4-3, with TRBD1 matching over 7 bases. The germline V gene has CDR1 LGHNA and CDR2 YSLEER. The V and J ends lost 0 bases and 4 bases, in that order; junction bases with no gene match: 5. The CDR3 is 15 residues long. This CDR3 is CASSQDWTGPYGYTF. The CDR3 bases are TGCGCCAGCAGCCAAGATTGGACAGGACCCTATGGCTACACCTTC.

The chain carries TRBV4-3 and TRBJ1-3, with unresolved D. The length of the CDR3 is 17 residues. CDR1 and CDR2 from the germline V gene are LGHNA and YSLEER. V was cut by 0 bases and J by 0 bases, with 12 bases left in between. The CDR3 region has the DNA TGCGCCAGCAGCCAAGAATATGGCAGTAGCTCTGGAAACACCATATATTTT. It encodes CASSQEYGSSSGNTIYF.

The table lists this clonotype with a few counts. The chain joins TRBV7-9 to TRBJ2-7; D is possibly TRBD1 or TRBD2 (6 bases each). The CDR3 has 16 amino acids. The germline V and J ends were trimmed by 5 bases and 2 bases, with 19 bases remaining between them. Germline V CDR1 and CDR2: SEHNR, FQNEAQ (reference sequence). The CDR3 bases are TGTGCCAGCAGCAACGAGGGGGGCGATTTGACCTACGAGCAGTACGTC. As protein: CASSNEGGDLTYEQYV.

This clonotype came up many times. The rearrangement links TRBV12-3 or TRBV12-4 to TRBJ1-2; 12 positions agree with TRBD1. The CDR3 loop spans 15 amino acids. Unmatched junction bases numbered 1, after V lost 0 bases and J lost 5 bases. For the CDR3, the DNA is TGTGCCAGCAGTTTAGCGGGACAGGGGGCGTATGGCTACACCTTC. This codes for CASSLAGQGAYGYTF.

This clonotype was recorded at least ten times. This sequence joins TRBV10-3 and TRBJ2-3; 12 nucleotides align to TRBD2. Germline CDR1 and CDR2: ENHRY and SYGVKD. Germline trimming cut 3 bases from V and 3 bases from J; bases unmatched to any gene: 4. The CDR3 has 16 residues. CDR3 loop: CAISDLAGGLTDTQYF. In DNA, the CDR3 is TGTGCCATCAGTGACCTAGCGGGAGGGCTTACAGATACGCAGTATTTT.

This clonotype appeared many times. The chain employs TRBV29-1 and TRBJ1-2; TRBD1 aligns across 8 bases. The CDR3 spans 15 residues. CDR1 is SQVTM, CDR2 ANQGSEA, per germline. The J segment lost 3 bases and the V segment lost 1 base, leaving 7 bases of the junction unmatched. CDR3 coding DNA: TGCAGCGTTGAAGCCGTGACAGGGGTCGACTATGGCTACACCTTC. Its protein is CSVEAVTGVDYGYTF.

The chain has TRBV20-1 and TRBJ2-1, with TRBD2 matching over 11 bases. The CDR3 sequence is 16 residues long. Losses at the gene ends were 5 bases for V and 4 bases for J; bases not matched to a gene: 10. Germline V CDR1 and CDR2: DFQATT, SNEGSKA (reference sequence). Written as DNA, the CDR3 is TGCAGTGCTGGGGAGACCCGACTAGCGGGATACAATGAGCAGTTCTTC. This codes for CSAGETRLAGYNEQFF.

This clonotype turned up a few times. The CDR3 DNA is TGCGCCAGCAGCCAAGATTCAAGGAACACCAATTCCTACGAGCAGTACTTC. Protein product: CASSQDSRNTNSYEQYF. The J gene is TRBJ2-7, the V gene TRBV4-3; D is unresolved. Germline-derived CDR1 and CDR2 are LGHNA and YSLEER. The CDR3 runs 17 residues. Trimming took off 0 bases at V and 1 base at J, with 16 bases between the two ends.

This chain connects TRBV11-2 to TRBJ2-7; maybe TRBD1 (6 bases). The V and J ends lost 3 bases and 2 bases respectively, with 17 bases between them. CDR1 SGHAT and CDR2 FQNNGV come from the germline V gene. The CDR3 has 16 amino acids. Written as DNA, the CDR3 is TGTGCCAGCAGCTTCCGTGGACAGAACGAACCCTACGAGCAGTACTTC. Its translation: CASSFRGQNEPYEQYF.

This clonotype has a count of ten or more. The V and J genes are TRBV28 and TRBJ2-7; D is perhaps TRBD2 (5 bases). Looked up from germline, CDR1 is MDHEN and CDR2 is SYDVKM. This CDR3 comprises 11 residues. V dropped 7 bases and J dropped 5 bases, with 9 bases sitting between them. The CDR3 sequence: CASTQRDEQYF. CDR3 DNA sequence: TGTGCCAGCACCCAGAGGGACGAGCAGTACTTC.

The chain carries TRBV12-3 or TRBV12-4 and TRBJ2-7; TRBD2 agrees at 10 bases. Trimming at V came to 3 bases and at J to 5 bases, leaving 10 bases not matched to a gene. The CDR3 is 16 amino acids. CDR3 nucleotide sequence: TGTGCCAGCAGTTTGATACTAGCGGGATCGATTCACGAGCAGTACTTC. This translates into CASSLILAGSIHEQYF.

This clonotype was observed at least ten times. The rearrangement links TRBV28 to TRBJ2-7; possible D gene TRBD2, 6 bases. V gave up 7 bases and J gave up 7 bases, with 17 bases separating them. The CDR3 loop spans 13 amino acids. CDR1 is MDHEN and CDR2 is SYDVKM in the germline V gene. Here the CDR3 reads CASKSTSPPEQYF. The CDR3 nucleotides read TGTGCCAGCAAGAGTACTAGCCCTCCAGAGCAGTACTTC. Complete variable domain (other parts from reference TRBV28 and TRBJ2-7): DVKVTQSSRYLVKRTGEKVFLECVQDMDHENMFWYRQDPGLGLRLIYFSYDVKMKEKGDIPEGYSVSREKKERFSLILESASTNQTSMYLCASKSTSPPEQYFGPGTRLTVT.

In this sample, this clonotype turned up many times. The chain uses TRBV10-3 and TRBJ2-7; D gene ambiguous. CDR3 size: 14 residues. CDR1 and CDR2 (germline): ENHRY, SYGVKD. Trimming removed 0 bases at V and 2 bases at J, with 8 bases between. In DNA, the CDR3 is TGTGCCATCAGTGAGTCGAGCAGACCCTACGAGCAGTACTTC. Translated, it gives CAISESSRPYEQYF.

The CDR3 sequence is CASSQVRDTIYF. In nucleotides, the CDR3 is TGCGCCAGCAGCCAAGTCCGGGACACCATATATTTT. V gene TRBV4-1 combines with J gene TRBJ1-3; the D is unclear. V was cut by 1 base and J by 8 bases, with 6 bases left in between. The V gene's germline CDR1 is MGHRA and CDR2 YSYEKL. The CDR3 is 12 residues long.

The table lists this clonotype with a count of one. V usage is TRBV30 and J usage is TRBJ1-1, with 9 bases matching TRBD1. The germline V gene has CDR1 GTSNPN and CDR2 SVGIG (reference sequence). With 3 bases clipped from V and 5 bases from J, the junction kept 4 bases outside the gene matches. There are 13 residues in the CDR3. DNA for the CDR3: TGTGCCTGGAGCGGGACAGGGTCAACTGAAGCTTTCTTT. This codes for CAWSGTGSTEAFF.

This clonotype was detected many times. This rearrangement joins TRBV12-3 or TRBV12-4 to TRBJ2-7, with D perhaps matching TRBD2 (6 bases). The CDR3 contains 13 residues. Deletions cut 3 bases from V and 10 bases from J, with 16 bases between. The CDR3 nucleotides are TGTGCCAGCAGTTTCGTGGAGAGCGGGCCCCAGTACTTC. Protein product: CASSFVESGPQYF.

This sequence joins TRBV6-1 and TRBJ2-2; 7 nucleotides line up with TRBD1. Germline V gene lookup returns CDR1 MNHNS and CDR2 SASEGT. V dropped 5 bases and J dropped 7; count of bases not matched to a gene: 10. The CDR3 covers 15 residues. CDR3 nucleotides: TGTGCCAGCAGTAGACTACAGGGGTCGGGCGGGGAGCTGTTTTTT. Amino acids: CASSRLQGSGGELFF.

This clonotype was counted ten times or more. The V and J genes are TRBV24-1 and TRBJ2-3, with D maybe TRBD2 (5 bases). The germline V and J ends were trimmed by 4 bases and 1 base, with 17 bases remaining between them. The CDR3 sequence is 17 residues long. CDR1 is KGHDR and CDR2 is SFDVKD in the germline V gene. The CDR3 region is CATSEPRTGSRTDTQYF. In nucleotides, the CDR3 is TGTGCCACCAGTGAACCTAGGACTGGCAGCCGCACAGATACGCAGTATTTT.

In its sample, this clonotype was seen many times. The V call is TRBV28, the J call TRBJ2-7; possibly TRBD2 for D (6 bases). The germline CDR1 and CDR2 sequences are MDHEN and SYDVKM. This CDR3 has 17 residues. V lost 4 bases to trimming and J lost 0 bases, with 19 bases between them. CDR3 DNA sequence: TGTGCCAGCAGTTACCCCTCTTCAGCGGGCAGCTCCTACGAGCAGTACTTC. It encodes CASSYPSSAGSSYEQYF.

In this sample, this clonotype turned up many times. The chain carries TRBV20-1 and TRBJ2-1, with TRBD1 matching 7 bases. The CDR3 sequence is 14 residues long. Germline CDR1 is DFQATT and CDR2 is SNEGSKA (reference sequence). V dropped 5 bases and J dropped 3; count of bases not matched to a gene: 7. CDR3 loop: CSASGQKDYNEQFF. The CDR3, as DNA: TGCAGTGCTTCGGGACAGAAAGACTACAATGAGCAGTTCTTC.